The 28 T cell receptor beta chains reported below all come from one sample, sequenced in a study of blood T cell repertoires in COVID-19. Some clones are missing from TCRdb's copy, which holds only in-frame ones; the method was immunoSEQ multiplex PCR. The sample holds over 80,000 clones, more than 75% seen once. The specimen sequenced was peripheral blood. The origin of the receptors is a human donor in a cohort sampled during active COVID-19.

The CDR3 coding sequence is TGTGCCAGCCGAGGACAGCGAGATAATTCACCCCTCCACTTT. Its translation: CASRGQRDNSPLHF. V gene TRBV18 combines with J gene TRBJ1-6, with TRBD1 as a possible D gene (6 bases). CDR3 length: 14 amino acids. Germline assignment: CDR1 KGHSH and CDR2 LQKENI. Trimming took 8 bases from V and 5 from J, leaving 13 bases between them.

This chain uses TRBV19 with TRBJ1-2, with no clear D. The CDR3 loop spans 14 amino acids. CDR1 is LNHDA, CDR2 SQIVND, per germline (reference sequence). Trimming stripped 5 bases from V and 1 base from J, with 11 bases between. The CDR3 DNA follows: TGTGCCAGTAGTCCTGGCGGCTATAACTATGGCTACACCTTC. This translates into CASSPGGYNYGYTF.

The CDR3 sequence: CASSLDAGTYEQYF. CDR3 coding DNA: TGTGCCAGCAGTTTAGACGCAGGTACCTACGAGCAGTACTTC. This chain uses TRBV27 with TRBJ2-7, with D hard to call. Trimming removed 2 bases from V and 2 bases from J, with 10 bases in between. The CDR3 extends over 14 amino acids. CDR1 MNHEY and CDR2 SMNVEV come from the germline V gene (reference sequence).

This sequence joins TRBV20-1 and TRBJ1-1, with D possibly TRBD1 on 6 matching bases. The CDR3 loop spans 11 amino acids. Looked up from germline, CDR1 is DFQATT and CDR2 is SNEGSKA (reference sequence). Trimming left V 6 bases short and J 11 bases short, with 16 bases between. The DNA for the CDR3 is TGCAGTGCCTCAGGGGTGGGAGAGGCTTTCTTT. Protein sequence: CSASGVGEAFF.

The chain uses TRBV5-5 and TRBJ1-1; D is unresolved. V was shortened by 3 bases and J by 3 bases, with 15 bases between the two germline ends. Germline assignment: CDR1 SGHKS and CDR2 YYEKEE (reference sequence). CDR3 length equals 15 residues. The CDR3 is CASSSPGPGDTEAFF. The CDR3 nucleotides read TGTGCCAGCAGCTCCCCGGGCCCCGGGGACACTGAAGCTTTCTTT.

The genes are TRBV7-2 and TRBJ2-2; D may be TRBD1 (5 bases). CDR3 length: 13 residues. CDR1 is SGHTA, CDR2 FQGNSA, per germline. V was clipped by 6 bases and J by 6 bases, with 11 bases between them. The DNA for the CDR3 is TGTGCCAGCAGTCCAGGGTCACCCGGGGAGCTGTTTTTT. This sequence encodes CASSPGSPGELFF.

This clone occurred a few times. The rearrangement uses TRBV12-5 and TRBJ1-1; D not resolved. Germline CDR1 and CDR2: LGHNT and FRNRAP. Trimming stripped 0 bases from V and 5 bases from J, with 7 bases between. The CDR3 covers 13 residues. The CDR3 loop is CASGLVEKTEAFF. CDR3 bases: TGTGCTAGTGGTTTGGTGGAGAAAACTGAAGCTTTCTTT.

This chain links TRBV19 with TRBJ2-2, with 8 bases aligning to TRBD1. Germline trimming cut 5 bases from V and 1 base from J; bases unmatched to any gene: 6. The CDR3 consists of 16 residues. Germline assignment: CDR1 LNHDA and CDR2 SQIVND (reference sequence). In DNA, the CDR3 is TGTGCCAGTAGTTTACCCGGGACAGGGAACACCGGGGAGCTGTTTTTT. It encodes CASSLPGTGNTGELFF.

The chain combines TRBV7-9 with TRBJ2-1; 13 bases align to TRBD2. Looked up from germline, CDR1 is SEHNR and CDR2 is FQNEAQ (reference sequence). J lost 5 bases, V lost 4 bases, and 2 bases had no gene match. This CDR3 has 15 residues. The CDR3 sequence: CASSWTSGSHNEQFF. As DNA, the CDR3 is TGTGCCAGCAGCTGGACTAGCGGGAGTCACAATGAGCAGTTCTTC.

The chain employs TRBV10-3 and TRBJ1-1; D is possibly TRBD1 (5 bases). Per germline, CDR1 ENHRY and CDR2 SYGVKD. The CDR3 sequence is 15 residues long. Trimming stripped 2 bases from V and 5 bases from J, with 15 bases between. CDR3 coding DNA: TGTGCCATCAGTGAGAATACTGGGGGGGGGACTGAAGCTTTCTTT. Protein sequence: CAISENTGGGTEAFF.

This clone was observed a few times. The J gene is TRBJ1-2, the V gene TRBV5-5, with D unclear. This CDR3 is built from 12 residues. The V end lost 5 bases, the J end lost 4 bases, and 9 bases lay between the germline ends. Germline-derived CDR1 and CDR2 are SGHKS and YYEKEE (reference sequence). Here the CDR3 DNA reads TGTGCCAGCAGTTCTGAGGGCTATGGCTACACCTTC. Translated: CASSSEGYGYTF.

CDR3 in amino acids: CASSLIVTSSGNTIYF. The CDR3 bases are TGTGCCAGCAGCTTAATAGTAACTTCCTCTGGAAACACCATATATTTT. The V call is TRBV11-2, the J call TRBJ1-3; D call uncertain. Deletions cut 2 bases from V and 0 bases from J, with 11 bases between. This CDR3 has 16 amino acids. CDR1 SGHAT and CDR2 FQNNGV come from the germline V gene.

This chain connects TRBV7-9 to TRBJ2-7; 10 nucleotides line up with TRBD2. CDR3 length: 15 residues. In germline, CDR1 is SEHNR, CDR2 FQNEAQ (reference sequence). Trimming took 1 base from V and 6 from J; bases not matched to a gene: 6. This chain's CDR3 is CASSLEASGRSEQYF. The CDR3 DNA follows: TGTGCCAGCAGCTTAGAGGCTAGCGGGAGATCCGAGCAGTACTTC.

This sequence joins TRBV11-3 and TRBJ2-1, with 10 bases that match TRBD1. Germline trimming cut 3 bases from V and 7 bases from J; bases unmatched to any gene: 6. The germline V gene encodes CDR1 SGHNT and CDR2 YENEEA. The CDR3 totals 15 residues. The CDR3 loop is CASSLGTGVGNEQFF. Here the CDR3 DNA reads TGTGCCAGCAGCTTGGGGACAGGGGTTGGGAATGAGCAGTTCTTC.

The chain has TRBV2 and TRBJ2-7; 13 bases match TRBD2. Germline trimming cut 3 bases from V and 6 bases from J; bases unmatched to any gene: 8. The CDR3 spans 16 residues. Per germline, CDR1 SNHLY and CDR2 FYNNEI. The DNA for the CDR3 is TGTGCCAGCAGTGATCCCGGGACTAGCGGGAAACGCGAGCAGTACTTC. Its translation is CASSDPGTSGKREQYF. Looking up the rest from reference TRBV2 and TRBJ2-7 gives the full variable domain: EPEVTQTPSHQVTQMGQEVILRCVPISNHLYFYWYRQILGQKVEFLVSFYNNEISEKSEIFDDQFSVERPDGSNFTLKIRSTKLEDSAMYFCASSDPGTSGKREQYFGPGTRLTVT.

J is TRBJ2-7 and V is TRBV19, with D possibly being TRBD1 (5 bases). The V end lost 6 bases, the J end lost 2 bases, and 14 bases lay between the germline ends. Germline assignment: CDR1 LNHDA and CDR2 SQIVND (reference sequence). The CDR3 covers 14 residues. The CDR3 DNA reads as TGTGCCAGTAGCCTTGGGGCCGGAACCTACGAGCAGTACTTC. This codes for CASSLGAGTYEQYF.

The rearrangement links TRBV4-1 to TRBJ2-7, with TRBD1 matching 10 bases. Trimming removed 2 bases from V and 2 bases from J; junction bases left unmatched: 6. The CDR3 is 16 residues long. The germline CDR1 and CDR2 sequences are MGHRA and YSYEKL. The CDR3 loop is CASSQPGTGVTYEQYF. DNA of the CDR3: TGCGCCAGCAGCCAACCCGGGACAGGGGTTACCTACGAGCAGTACTTC.

The V and J genes are TRBV6-5 and TRBJ1-1, with a weak D call TRBD1 (5 bases). V was clipped by 6 bases and J by 10 bases, with 21 bases between them. The CDR3 loop spans 14 amino acids. Per the germline V gene, CDR1 is MNHEY and CDR2 is SVGAGI. The CDR3 here is CASRQIARDGGAFF. As DNA, the CDR3 is TGTGCCAGCAGGCAGATCGCGAGGGACGGGGGAGCTTTCTTT.

The chain combines TRBV5-5 with TRBJ1-1; D unresolved. Germline lookup yields CDR1 SGHKS and CDR2 YYEKEE (reference sequence). This CDR3 comprises 14 residues. V was cut by 4 bases and J by 1 base, with 11 bases left in between. CDR3 nucleotides: TGTGCCAGCAGCCCCTGGAGCCCGAACACTGAAGCTTTCTTT. It encodes CASSPWSPNTEAFF.

This clone appeared once. The CDR3 here is CASSLLAAETNEQFF. CDR3 coding DNA: TGCGCCAGCAGCTTACTAGCGGCAGAGACCAATGAGCAGTTCTTC. The rearrangement joins TRBV5-1 to TRBJ2-1; 8 bases map to TRBD2. Germline V gene data show CDR1 as SGHRS and CDR2 as YFSETQ. The CDR3 loop spans 15 amino acids. V dropped 2 bases and J dropped 6; count of bases not matched to a gene: 7.

V and J are TRBV28 and TRBJ2-7; the D is unclear. The germline V gene has CDR1 MDHEN and CDR2 SYDVKM. V was pared by 4 bases and J by 3 bases, with 10 bases between. The CDR3 length is 13 residues. The CDR3 spells CASSSYDDYEQYF. In DNA, the CDR3 is TGTGCCAGCAGTTCCTATGATGACTACGAGCAGTACTTC. The entire variable domain, with the rest obtained from reference TRBV28 and TRBJ2-7, is as follows: DVKVTQSSRYLVKRTGEKVFLECVQDMDHENMFWYRQDPGLGLRLIYFSYDVKMKEKGDIPEGYSVSREKKERFSLILESASTNQTSMYLCASSSYDDYEQYFGPGTRLTVT.

The chain is built from TRBV9 and TRBJ2-5, with D hard to call. The length of the CDR3 is 14 residues. V was pared by 4 bases and J by 1 base, with 11 bases between. Germline V CDR1 and CDR2: SGDLS, YYNGEE. CDR3 bases: TGTGCCAGCAGCCAGACCGGCGGCCAAGAGACCCAGTACTTC. It encodes CASSQTGGQETQYF.

The chain links TRBV3-1 (or the pseudogene TRBV3-2) to TRBJ2-7, with a possible D match to TRBD2 (5 bases). Trimming took off 6 bases at V and 5 bases at J, with 17 bases between the two ends. The CDR3 contains 14 residues. The germline gives CDR1 LGHDT, CDR2 YNNKEL (reference sequence). CDR3 coding DNA: TGTGCCAGCAGACGAACCGGGATCCTCGACGAGCAGTACTTC. Its translation is CASRRTGILDEQYF.

V usage is TRBV28 and J usage is TRBJ1-2; 11 bases agree with TRBD1. The V and J ends lost 1 base and 0 bases, in that order; junction bases with no gene match: 4. Per the germline V gene, CDR1 is MDHEN and CDR2 is SYDVKM. The CDR3 is 17 amino acids. The CDR3 sequence is CASSLLGQGAPNYGYTF. CDR3 bases: TGTGCCAGCAGTTTATTAGGACAGGGGGCTCCTAACTATGGCTACACCTTC.

The V call is TRBV19, the J call TRBJ1-4; 9 nucleotides agree with TRBD1. The CDR3 sequence is 14 residues long. Germline lookup yields CDR1 LNHDA and CDR2 SQIVND (reference sequence). The V segment lost 7 bases and the J segment 1 base; nucleotides outside the gene matches: 1. CDR3 nucleotide sequence: TGTGCCAGTAAGGACAGGGGAACTAATGAAAAACTGTTTTTT. As protein: CASKDRGTNEKLFF. The whole variable domain, filled in from reference TRBV19 and TRBJ1-4, reads DGGITQSPKYLFRKEGQNVTLSCEQNLNHDAMYWYRQDPGQGLRLIYYSQIVNDFQKGDIAEGYSVSREKKESFPLTVTSAQKNPTAFYLCASKDRGTNEKLFFGSGTQLSVL.

The rearrangement joins TRBV7-2 to TRBJ2-7, with a tentative D call TRBD1 (6 bases). The CDR3 consists of 18 residues. Germline assignment: CDR1 SGHTA and CDR2 FQGNSA. Trimming pared 5 bases from V and 1 base from J, leaving 24 bases between. This chain's CDR3 is CASSRPGTLGYRSYEQYF. CDR3 DNA: TGTGCCAGCAGCCGTCCCGGGACACTGGGCTACCGATCCTACGAGCAGTACTTC.

The chain recombines TRBV18 with TRBJ1-2; D not resolved. This CDR3 has 15 residues. V was shortened by 2 bases and J by 6 bases, with 16 bases between the two germline ends. Germline V gene sequence: CDR1 KGHSH, CDR2 LQKENI. CDR3 loop: CASSPAGSHGDGYTF. Written as DNA, the CDR3 is TGTGCCAGCTCACCAGCGGGGTCCCACGGGGATGGCTACACCTTC.

The rearrangement uses TRBV7-2 and TRBJ2-3; D not resolved. V was cut by 3 bases and J by 1 base, with 8 bases left in between. Germline V gives CDR1 SGHTA, CDR2 FQGNSA. CDR3 length: 14 residues. CDR3 sequence reads: CASSFGQGTDTQYF. The CDR3 bases are TGTGCCAGCAGCTTCGGTCAGGGCACAGATACGCAGTATTTT.